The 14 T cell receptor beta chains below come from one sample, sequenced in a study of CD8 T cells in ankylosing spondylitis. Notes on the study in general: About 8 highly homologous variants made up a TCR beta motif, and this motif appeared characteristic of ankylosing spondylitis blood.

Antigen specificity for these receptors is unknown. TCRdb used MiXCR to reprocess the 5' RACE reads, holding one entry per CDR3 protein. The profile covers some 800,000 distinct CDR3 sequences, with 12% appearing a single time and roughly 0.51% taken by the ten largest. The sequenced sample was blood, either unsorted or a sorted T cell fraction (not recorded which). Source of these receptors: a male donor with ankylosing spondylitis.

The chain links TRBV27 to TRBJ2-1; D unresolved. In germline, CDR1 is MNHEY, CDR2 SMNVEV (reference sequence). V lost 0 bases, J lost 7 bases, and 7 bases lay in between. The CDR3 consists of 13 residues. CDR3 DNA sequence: TGTGCCAGCAGTTTATCCACAGTAAATGAGCAGTTCTTC. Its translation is CASSLSTVNEQFF.

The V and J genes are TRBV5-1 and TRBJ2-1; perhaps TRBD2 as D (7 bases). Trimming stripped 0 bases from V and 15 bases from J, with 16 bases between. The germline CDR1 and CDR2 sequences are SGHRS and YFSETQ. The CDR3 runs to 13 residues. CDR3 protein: CASSLAGGLERFF. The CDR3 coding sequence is TGCGCCAGCAGCTTGGCCGGGGGGCTAGAGAGGTTCTTC. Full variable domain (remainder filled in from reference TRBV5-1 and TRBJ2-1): KAGVTQTPRYLIKTRGQQVTLSCSPISGHRSVSWYQQTPGQGLQFLFEYFSETQRNKGNFPGRFSGRQFSNSRSEMNVSTLELGDSALYLCASSLAGGLERFFGPGTRLTVL.

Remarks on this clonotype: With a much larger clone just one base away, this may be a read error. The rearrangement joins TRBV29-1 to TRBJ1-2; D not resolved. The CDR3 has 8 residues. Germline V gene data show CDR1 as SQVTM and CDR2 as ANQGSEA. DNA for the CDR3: TGCGGCGTTGCTGGCTACACCTTC. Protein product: CGVAGYTF. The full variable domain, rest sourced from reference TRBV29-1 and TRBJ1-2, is SAVISQKPSRDICQRGTSLTIQCQVDSQVTMMFWYRQQPGQSLTLIATANQGSEATYESGFVIDKFPISRPNLTFSTLTVSNMSPEDSSIYLCGVAGYTFGSGTRLTVV.

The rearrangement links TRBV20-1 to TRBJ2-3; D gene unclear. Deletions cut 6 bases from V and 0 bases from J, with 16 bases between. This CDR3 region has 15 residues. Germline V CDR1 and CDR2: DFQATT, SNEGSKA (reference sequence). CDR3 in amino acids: CSAPPGVLSTDTQYF. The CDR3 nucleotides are TGCAGTGCACCTCCCGGAGTCCTTAGCACAGATACGCAGTATTTT.

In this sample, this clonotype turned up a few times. This CDR3 reads CASSTSPDSRNTEAFF. CDR3 nucleotide sequence: TGTGCCAGCAGCACTTCCCCGGATTCAAGGAACACTGAAGCTTTCTTT. The V and J genes are TRBV7-6 and TRBJ1-1, with no clear D. CDR1 and CDR2 from the germline V gene are SGHVS and FNYEAQ. The V end lost 5 bases, the J end lost 1 base, and 17 bases lay between the germline ends. CDR3 length equals 16 residues.

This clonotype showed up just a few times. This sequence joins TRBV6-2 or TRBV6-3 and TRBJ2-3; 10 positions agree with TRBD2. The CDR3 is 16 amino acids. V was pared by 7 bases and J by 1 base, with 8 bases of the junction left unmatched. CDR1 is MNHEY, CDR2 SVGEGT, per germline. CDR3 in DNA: TGTGCCAGCACCCAGACTAGCGGGCGGCGCACAGATACGCAGTATTTT. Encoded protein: CASTQTSGRRTDTQYF.

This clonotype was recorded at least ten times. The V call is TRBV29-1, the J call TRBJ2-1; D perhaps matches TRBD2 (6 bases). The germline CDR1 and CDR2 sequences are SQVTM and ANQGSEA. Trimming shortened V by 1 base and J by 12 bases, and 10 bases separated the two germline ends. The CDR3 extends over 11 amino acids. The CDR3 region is CSVEVPRGQFF. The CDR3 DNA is TGCAGCGTTGAAGTGCCGCGGGGGCAGTTCTTC.

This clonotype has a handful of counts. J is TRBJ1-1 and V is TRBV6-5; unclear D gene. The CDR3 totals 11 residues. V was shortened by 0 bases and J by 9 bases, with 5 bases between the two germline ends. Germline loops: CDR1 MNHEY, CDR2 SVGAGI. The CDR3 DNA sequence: TGTGCCAGCAGTTACTCGAAAAAAGCTTTCTTT. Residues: CASSYSKKAFF.

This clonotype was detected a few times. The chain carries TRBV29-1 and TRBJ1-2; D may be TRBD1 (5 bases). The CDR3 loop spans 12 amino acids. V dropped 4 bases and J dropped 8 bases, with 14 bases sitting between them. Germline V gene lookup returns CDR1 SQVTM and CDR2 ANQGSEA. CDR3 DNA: TGCAGCGTTGTAGACAGCGATGAGGGCTACACCTTC. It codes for CSVVDSDEGYTF.

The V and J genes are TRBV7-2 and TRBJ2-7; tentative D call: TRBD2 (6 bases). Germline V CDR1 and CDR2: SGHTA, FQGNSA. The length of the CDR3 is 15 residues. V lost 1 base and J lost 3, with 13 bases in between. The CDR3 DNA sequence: TGTGCCAGCAGCTTAGTGTCGGCGGAGGGCTACGAGCAGTACTTC. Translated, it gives CASSLVSAEGYEQYF.

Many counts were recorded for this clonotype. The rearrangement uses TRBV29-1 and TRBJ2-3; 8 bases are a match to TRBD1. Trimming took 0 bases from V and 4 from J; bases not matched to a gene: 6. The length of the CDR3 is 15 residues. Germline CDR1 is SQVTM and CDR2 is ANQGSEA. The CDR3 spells CSVEDWPGGADTQYF. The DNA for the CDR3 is TGCAGCGTTGAAGATTGGCCAGGGGGCGCAGATACGCAGTATTTT.

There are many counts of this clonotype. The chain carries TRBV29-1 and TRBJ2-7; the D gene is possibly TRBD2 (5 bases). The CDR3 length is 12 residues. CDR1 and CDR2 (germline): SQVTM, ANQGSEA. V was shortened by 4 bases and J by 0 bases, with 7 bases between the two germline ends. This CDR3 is CSVGTGSYEQYF. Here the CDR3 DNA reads TGCAGCGTTGGGACTGGCTCCTACGAGCAGTACTTC.

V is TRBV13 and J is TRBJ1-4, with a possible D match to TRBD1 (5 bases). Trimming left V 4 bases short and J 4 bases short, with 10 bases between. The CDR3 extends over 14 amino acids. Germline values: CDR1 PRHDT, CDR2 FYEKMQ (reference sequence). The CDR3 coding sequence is TGTGCCAGCAGCTACACGACAGTTAATGAAAAACTGTTTTTT. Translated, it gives CASSYTTVNEKLFF.

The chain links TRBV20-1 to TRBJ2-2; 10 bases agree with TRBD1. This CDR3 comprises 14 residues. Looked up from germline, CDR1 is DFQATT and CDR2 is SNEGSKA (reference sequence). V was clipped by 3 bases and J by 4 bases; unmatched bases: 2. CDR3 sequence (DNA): TGCAGTGCTAGGGACAGGGGGTTCACCGGGGAGCTGTTTTTT. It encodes CSARDRGFTGELFF.